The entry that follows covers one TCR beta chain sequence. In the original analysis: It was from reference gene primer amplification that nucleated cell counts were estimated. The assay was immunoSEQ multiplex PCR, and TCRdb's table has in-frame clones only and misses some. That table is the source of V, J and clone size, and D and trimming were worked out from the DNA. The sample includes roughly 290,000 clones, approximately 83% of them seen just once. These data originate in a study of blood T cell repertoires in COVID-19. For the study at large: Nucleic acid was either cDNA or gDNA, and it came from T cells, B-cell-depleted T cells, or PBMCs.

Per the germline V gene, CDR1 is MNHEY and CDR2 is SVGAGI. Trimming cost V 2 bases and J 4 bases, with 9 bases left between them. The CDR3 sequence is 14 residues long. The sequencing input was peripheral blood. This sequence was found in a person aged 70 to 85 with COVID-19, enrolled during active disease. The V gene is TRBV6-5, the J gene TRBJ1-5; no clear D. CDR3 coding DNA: TGTGCCAGCAGTTACGGTCGGGAGAATCAGCCCCAGCATTTT. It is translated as CASSYGRENQPQHF.